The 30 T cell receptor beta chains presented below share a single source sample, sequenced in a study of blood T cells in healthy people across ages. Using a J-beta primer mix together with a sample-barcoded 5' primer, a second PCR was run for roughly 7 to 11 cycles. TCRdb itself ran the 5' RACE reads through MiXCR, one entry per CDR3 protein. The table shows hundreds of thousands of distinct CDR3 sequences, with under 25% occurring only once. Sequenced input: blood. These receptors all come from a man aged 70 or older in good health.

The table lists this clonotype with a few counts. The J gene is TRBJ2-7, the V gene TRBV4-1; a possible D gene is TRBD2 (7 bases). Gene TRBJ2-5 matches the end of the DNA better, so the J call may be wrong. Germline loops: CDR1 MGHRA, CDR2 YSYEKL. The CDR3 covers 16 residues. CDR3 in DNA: TGCGCCAGCAGCCATTGGGGGGGCGTAAGGACGGAGACCCAGTACTTC. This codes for CASSHWGGVRTETQYF.

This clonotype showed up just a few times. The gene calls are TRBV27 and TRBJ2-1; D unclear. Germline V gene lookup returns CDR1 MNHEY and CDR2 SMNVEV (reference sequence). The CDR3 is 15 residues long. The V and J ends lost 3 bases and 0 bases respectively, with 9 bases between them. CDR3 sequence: CASSFGVSSYNEQFF. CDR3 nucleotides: TGTGCCAGCAGTTTTGGGGTGAGCTCCTACAATGAGCAGTTCTTC.

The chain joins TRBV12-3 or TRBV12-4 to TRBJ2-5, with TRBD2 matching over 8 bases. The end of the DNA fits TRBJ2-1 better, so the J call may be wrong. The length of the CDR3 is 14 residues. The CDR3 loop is CASSAGRVYNEQFF. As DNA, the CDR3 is TGTGCCAGCAGTGCCGGGAGGGTATACAATGAGCAGTTCTTC.

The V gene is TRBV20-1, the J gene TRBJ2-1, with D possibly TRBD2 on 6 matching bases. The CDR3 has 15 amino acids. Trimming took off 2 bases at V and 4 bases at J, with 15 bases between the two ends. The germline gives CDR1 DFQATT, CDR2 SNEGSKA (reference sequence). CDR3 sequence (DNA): TGCAGTGCTAGACCGGCCGGGGGAGGTTACAATGAGCAGTTCTTC. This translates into CSARPAGGGYNEQFF.

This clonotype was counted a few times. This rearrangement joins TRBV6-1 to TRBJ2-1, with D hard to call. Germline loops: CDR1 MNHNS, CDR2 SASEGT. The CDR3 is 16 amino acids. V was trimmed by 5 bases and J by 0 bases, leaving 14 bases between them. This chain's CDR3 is CASSTPWVSSYNEQFF. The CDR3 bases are TGTGCCAGCAGTACCCCGTGGGTCAGCTCCTACAATGAGCAGTTCTTC.

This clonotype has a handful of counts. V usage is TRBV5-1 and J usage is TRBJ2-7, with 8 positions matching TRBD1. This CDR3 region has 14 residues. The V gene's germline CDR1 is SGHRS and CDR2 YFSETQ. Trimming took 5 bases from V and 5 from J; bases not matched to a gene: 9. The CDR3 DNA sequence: TGCGCCAGCAGGACTGGTCTGACAGGGGACGAGCAGTACTTC. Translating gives CASRTGLTGDEQYF.

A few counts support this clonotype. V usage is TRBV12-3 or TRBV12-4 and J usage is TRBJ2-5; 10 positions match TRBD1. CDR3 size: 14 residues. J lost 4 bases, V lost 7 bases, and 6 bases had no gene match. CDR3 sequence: CASKKTGGPETQYF. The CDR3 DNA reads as TGTGCCAGCAAGAAGACAGGGGGCCCAGAGACCCAGTACTTC.

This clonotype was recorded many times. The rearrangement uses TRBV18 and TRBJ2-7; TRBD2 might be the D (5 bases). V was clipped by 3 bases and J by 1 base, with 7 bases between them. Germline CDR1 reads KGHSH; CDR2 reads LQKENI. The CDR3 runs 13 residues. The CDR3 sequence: CASSPSESYEQYF. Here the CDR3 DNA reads TGTGCCAGCTCACCTAGCGAGTCCTACGAGCAGTACTTC.

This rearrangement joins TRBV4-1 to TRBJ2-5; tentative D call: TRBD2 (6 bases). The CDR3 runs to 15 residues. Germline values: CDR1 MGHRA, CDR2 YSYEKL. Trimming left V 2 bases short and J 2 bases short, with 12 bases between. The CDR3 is CASSQTGDLQETQYF. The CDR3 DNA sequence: TGCGCCAGCAGCCAAACGGGGGACTTACAAGAGACCCAGTACTTC.

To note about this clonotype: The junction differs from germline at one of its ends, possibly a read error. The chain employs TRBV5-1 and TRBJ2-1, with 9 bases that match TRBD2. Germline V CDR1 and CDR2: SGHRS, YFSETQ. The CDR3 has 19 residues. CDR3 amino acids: CASRLVLAGWGSSYNEQFF. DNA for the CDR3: TGCGCCAGCAGATTGGTCCTAGCGGGATGGGGGAGCTCCTACAATGAGCAGTTCTTC.

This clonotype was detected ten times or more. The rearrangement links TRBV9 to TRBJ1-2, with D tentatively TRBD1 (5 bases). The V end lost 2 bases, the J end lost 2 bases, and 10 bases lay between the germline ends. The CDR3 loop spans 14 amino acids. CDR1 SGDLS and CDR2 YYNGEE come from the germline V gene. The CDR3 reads CASSVGQGNYGYTF. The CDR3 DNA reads TGTGCCAGCAGCGTTGGGCAGGGAAACTATGGCTACACCTTC.

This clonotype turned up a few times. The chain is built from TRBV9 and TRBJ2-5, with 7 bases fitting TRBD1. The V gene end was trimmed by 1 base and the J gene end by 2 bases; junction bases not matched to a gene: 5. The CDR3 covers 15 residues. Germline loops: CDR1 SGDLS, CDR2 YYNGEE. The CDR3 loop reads CASSVRGGAQETQYF. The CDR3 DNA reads TGTGCCAGCAGCGTAAGAGGGGGCGCACAAGAGACCCAGTACTTC.

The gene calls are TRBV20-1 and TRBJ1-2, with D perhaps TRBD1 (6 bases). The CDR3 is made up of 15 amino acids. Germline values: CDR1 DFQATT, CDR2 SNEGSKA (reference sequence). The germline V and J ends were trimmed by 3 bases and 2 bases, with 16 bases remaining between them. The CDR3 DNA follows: TGCAGTGCTAGGGAAACCGGGACACCGAACTATGGCTACACCTTC. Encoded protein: CSARETGTPNYGYTF.

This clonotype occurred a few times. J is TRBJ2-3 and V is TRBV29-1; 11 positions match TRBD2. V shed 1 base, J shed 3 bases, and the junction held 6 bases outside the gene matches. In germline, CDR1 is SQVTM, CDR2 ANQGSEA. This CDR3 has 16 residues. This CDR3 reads CSVEGKLAGVTDTQYF. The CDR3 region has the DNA TGCAGCGTTGAAGGGAAACTAGCGGGGGTAACAGATACGCAGTATTTT.

The CDR3 coding sequence is TGCAGCGTTGACTACGGTCTAGGGGGCGAGCAGTACTTC. This translates into CSVDYGLGGEQYF. The chain joins TRBV29-1 to TRBJ2-5; tentative D call: TRBD1 (6 bases). With the DNA end fitting TRBJ2-7 better, the J assignment may be wrong. The CDR3 runs 13 residues. Per germline, CDR1 SQVTM and CDR2 ANQGSEA.

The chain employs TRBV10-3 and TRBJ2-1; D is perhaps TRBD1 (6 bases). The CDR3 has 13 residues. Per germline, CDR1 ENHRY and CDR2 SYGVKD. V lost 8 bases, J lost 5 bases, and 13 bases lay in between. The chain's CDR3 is CAIAGAMDNEQFF. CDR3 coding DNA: TGTGCCATCGCAGGGGCCATGGACAATGAGCAGTTCTTC.

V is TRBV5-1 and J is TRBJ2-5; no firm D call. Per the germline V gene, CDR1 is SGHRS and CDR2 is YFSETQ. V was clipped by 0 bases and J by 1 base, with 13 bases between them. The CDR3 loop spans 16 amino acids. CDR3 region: CASSLATRAGQETQYF. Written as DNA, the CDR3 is TGCGCCAGCAGCTTGGCCACCCGGGCAGGCCAAGAGACCCAGTACTTC.

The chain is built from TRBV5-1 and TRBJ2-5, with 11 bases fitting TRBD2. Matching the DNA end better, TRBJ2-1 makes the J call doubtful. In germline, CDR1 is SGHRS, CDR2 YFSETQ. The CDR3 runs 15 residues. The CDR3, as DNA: TGCGCCAGCAGCACGGGACTAGCGGCCAACAATGAGCAGTTCTTC. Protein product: CASSTGLAANNEQFF.

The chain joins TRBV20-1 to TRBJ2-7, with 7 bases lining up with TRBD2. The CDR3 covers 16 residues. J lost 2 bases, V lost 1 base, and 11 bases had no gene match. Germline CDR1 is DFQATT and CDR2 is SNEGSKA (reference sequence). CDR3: CSARAGSGRLPYEQYF. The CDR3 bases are TGCAGTGCTAGAGCGGGTAGCGGGCGCCTCCCCTACGAGCAGTACTTC.

DNA of the CDR3: TGTGCCACGAGCCGGGACAGGGGATTCGAGCAGTACTTC. Translation: CATSRDRGFEQYF. This chain connects TRBV15 to TRBJ2-7; 10 bases align to TRBD1. The ends lost 9 bases at V and 6 bases at J; junction bases unmatched: 8. The CDR3 length is 13 residues. In germline, CDR1 is LNHNV, CDR2 YYDKDF (reference sequence).

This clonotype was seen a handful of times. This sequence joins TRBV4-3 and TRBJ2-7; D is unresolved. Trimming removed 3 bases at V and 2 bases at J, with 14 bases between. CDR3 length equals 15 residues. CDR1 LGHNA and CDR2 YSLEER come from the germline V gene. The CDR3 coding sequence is TGCGCCAGCAGCCACCTTCAAAACGGAGCCTACGAGCAGTACTTC. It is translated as CASSHLQNGAYEQYF.

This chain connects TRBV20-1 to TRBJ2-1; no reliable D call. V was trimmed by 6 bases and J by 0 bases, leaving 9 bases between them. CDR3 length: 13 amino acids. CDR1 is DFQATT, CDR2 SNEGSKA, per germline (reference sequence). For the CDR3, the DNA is TGCAGTGCCTCGGTCTGCTCCTACAATGAGCAGTTCTTC. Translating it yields CSASVCSYNEQFF.

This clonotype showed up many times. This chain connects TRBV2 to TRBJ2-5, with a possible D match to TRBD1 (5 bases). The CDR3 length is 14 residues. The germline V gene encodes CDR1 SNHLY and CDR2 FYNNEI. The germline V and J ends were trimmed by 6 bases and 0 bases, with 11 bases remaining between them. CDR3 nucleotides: TGTGCCAGCAGCACAGGATCCAACCAAGAGACCCAGTACTTC. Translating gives CASSTGSNQETQYF.

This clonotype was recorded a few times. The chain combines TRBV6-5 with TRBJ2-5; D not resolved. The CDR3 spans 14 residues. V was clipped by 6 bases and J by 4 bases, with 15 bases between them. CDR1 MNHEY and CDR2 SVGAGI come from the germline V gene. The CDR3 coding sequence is TGTGCCAGCAGGCGTCACGTTCAAGGAGAGACCCAGTACTTC. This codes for CASRRHVQGETQYF.

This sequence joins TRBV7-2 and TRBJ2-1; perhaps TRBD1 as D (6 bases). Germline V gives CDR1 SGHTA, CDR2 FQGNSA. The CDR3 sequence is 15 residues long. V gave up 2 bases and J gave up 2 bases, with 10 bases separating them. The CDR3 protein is CASSLSRGAYNEQFF. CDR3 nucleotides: TGTGCCAGCAGCTTAAGCAGGGGCGCCTACAATGAGCAGTTCTTC. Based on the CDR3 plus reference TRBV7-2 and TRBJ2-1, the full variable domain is GAGVSQSPSNKVTEKGKDVELRCDPISGHTALYWYRQSLGQGLEFLIYFQGNSAPDKSGLPSDRFSAERTGGSVSTLTIQRTQQEDSAVYLCASSLSRGAYNEQFFGPGTRLTVL.

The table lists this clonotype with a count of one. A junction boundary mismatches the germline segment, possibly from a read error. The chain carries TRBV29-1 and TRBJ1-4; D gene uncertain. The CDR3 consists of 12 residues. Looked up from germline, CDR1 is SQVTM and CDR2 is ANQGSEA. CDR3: CSVGTDNEKLSF. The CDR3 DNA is TGCAGCGTTGGGACGGATAATGAAAAACTGTCTTTT.

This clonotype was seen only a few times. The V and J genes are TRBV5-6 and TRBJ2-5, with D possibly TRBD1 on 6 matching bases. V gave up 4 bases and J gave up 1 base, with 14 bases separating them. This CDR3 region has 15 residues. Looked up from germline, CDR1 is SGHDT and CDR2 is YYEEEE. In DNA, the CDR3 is TGTGCCAGCAGCCGCCGAACAGGGATCCAAGAGACCCAGTACTTC. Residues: CASSRRTGIQETQYF.

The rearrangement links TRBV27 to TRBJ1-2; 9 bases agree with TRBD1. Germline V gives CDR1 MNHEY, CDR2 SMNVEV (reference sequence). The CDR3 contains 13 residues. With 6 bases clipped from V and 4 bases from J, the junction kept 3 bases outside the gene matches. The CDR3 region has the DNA TGTGCCAGCAGGGGGACAGGGACCTATGGCTACACCTTC. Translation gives CASRGTGTYGYTF.

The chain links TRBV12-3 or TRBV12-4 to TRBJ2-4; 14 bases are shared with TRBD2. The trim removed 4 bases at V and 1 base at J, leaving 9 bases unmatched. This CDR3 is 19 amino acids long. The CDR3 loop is CASSSETSGRARAKNIQYF. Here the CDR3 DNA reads TGTGCCAGCAGTTCCGAGACTAGCGGGAGGGCGAGGGCCAAAAACATTCAGTACTTC.

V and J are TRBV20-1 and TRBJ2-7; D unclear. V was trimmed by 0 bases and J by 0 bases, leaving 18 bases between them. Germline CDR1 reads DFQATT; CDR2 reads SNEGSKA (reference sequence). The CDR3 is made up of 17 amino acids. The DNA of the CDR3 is TGCAGTGCTAGAGATGGTACAAGGATGGCTGGCTCCTACGAGCAGTACTTC. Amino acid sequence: CSARDGTRMAGSYEQYF.